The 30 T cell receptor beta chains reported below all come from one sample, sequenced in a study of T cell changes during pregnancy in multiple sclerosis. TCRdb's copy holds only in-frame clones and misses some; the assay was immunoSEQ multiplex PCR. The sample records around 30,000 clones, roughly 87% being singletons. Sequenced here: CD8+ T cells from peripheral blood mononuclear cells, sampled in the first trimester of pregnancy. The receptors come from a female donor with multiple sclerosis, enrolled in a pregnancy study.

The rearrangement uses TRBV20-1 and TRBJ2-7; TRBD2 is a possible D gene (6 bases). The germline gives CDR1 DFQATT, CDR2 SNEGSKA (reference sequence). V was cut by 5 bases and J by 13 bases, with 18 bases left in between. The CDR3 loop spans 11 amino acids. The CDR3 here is CSAGDSLAQYF. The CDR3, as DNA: TGCAGTGCTGGGGACTCTCTAGCACAATACTTC.

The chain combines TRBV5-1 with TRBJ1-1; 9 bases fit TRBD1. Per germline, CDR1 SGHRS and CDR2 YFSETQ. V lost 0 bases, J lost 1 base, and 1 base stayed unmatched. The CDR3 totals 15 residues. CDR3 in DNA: TGCGCCAGCAGCTTGGAGGGACAGGGGAACACTGAAGCTTTCTTT. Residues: CASSLEGQGNTEAFF.

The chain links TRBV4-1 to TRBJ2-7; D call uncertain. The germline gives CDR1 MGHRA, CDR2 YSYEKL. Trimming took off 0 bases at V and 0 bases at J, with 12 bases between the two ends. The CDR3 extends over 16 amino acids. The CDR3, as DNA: TGCGCCAGCAGCCAAGATAAAAGCGCCAACTCCTACGAGCAGTACTTC. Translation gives CASSQDKSANSYEQYF.

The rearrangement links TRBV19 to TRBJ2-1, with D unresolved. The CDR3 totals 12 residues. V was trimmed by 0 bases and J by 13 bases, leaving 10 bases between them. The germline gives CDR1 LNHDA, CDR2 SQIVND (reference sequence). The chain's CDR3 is CASSIENSPQFF. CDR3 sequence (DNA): TGTGCCAGTAGTATAGAGAACAGCCCCCAGTTCTTC.

CDR3 protein: CASSVGQGPYEQYF. The CDR3 region has the DNA TGTGCCAGCAGCGTAGGCCAGGGGCCCTACGAGCAGTACTTC. V is TRBV9 and J is TRBJ2-7; possibly TRBD1 for D (6 bases). Between the trimmed V and J ends, which lost 0 bases and 2 bases, there was a span of 9 bases. The CDR3 length is 14 residues. The germline CDR1 and CDR2 sequences are SGDLS and YYNGEE.

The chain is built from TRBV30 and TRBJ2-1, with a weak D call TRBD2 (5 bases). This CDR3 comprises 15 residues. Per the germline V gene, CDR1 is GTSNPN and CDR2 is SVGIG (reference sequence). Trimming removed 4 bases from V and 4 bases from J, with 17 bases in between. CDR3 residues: CAWTLSSGPYNEQFF. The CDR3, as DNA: TGTGCCTGGACCTTATCCAGCGGACCTTACAATGAGCAGTTCTTC.

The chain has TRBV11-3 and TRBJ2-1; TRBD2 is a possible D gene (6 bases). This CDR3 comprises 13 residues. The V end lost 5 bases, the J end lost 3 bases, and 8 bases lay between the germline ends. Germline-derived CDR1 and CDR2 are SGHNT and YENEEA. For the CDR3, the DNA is TGTGCCAGCAGCCTGCGGGACTACAATGAGCAGTTCTTC. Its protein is CASSLRDYNEQFF. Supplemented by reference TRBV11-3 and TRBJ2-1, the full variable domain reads EAGVVQSPRYKIIEKKQPVAFWCNPISGHNTLYWYLQNLGQGPELLIRYENEEAVDDSQLPKDRFSAERLKGVDSTLKIQPAELGDSAVYLCASSLRDYNEQFFGPGTRLTVL.

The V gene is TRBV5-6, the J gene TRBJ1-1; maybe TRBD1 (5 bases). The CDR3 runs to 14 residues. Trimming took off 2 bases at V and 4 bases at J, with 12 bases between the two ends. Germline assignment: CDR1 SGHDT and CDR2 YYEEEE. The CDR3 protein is CASSFSGGGTEAFF. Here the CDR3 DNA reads TGTGCCAGCAGCTTCTCGGGGGGTGGCACTGAAGCTTTCTTT.

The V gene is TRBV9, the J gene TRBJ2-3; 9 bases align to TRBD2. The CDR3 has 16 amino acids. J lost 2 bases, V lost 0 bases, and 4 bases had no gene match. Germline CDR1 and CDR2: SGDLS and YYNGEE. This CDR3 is CASSVEAGGTTDTQYF. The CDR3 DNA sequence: TGTGCCAGCAGCGTAGAGGCGGGAGGGACCACAGATACGCAGTATTTT.

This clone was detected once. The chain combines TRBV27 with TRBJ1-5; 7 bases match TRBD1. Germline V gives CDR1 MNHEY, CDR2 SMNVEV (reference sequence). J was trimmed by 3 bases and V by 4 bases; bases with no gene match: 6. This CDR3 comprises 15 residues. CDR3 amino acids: CASSSGQAINQPQHF. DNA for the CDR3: TGTGCCAGCAGTTCCGGACAGGCCATCAATCAGCCCCAGCATTTT.

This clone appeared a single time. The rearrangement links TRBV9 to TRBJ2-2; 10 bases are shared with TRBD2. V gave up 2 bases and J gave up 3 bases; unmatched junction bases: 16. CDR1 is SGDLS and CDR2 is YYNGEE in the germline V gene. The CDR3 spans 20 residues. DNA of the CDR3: TGTGCCAGCAGCGTGCCCTCGATGTCTAGCGGGGGCACTTACACCGGGGAGCTGTTTTTT. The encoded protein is CASSVPSMSSGGTYTGELFF.

The CDR3 spells CASSPSGTLSYNEQFF. DNA for the CDR3: TGTGCCAGCAGCCCCTCCGGGACTCTCTCTTACAATGAGCAGTTCTTC. The chain is built from TRBV9 and TRBJ2-1, with a possible D match to TRBD2 (6 bases). The CDR3 is 16 amino acids. CDR1 and CDR2 from the germline V gene are SGDLS and YYNGEE. Trimming took 4 bases from V and 4 from J, leaving 18 bases between them.

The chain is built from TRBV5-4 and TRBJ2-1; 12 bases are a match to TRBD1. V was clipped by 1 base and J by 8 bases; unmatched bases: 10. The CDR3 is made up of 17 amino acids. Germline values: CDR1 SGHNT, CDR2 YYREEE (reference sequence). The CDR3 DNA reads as TGTGCCAGCAGCTTGTATTATGGGACAGGGGGCTCGTATGAGCAGTTCTTC. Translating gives CASSLYYGTGGSYEQFF.

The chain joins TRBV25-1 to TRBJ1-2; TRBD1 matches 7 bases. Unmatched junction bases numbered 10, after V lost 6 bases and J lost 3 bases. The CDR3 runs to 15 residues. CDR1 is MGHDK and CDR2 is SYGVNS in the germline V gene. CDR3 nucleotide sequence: TGTGCCAGCAGCCAACAGGGGAGCCCGTACTATGGCTACACCTTC. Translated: CASSQQGSPYYGYTF.

The CDR3 region has the DNA TGTGCCAGCAGTTTATGGATCACCGGAGGACAGGGCAGCTCCTACGAGCAGTACTTC. Encoded protein: CASSLWITGGQGSSYEQYF. J is TRBJ2-7 and V is TRBV28; 8 nucleotides match TRBD1. The V gene's germline CDR1 is MDHEN and CDR2 SYDVKM. CDR3 length: 19 amino acids. J gave up 0 bases and V 0 bases, and 13 bases lay outside the gene matches. Variable domain in full (rest from reference TRBV28 and TRBJ2-7): DVKVTQSSRYLVKRTGEKVFLECVQDMDHENMFWYRQDPGLGLRLIYFSYDVKMKEKGDIPEGYSVSREKKERFSLILESASTNQTSMYLCASSLWITGGQGSSYEQYFGPGTRLTVT.

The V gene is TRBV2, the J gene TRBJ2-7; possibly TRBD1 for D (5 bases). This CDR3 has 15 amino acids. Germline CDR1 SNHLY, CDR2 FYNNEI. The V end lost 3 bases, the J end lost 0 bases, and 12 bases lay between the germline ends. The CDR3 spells CASSDWTPHSYEQYF. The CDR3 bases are TGTGCCAGCAGTGATTGGACACCGCACTCCTACGAGCAGTACTTC.

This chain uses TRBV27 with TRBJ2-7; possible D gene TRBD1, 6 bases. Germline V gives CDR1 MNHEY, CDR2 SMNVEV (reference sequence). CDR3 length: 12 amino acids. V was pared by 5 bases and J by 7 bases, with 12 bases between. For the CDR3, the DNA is TGTGCCAGCAGTACACAAACAGGGGAGCAGTACTTC. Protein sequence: CASSTQTGEQYF.

CDR3 nucleotides: TGTGCCAGCAGCCCACGGACTAGCTCCTACAATGAGCAGTTCTTC. Translation gives CASSPRTSSYNEQFF. The chain joins TRBV9 to TRBJ2-1; 7 positions agree with TRBD2. Trimming at V came to 4 bases and at J to 0 bases, leaving 4 bases not matched to a gene. The CDR3 sequence is 15 residues long. In germline, CDR1 is SGDLS, CDR2 YYNGEE.

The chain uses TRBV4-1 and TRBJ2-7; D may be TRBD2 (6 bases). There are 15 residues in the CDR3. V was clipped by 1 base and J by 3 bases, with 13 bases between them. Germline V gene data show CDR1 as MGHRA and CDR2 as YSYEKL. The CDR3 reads CASSQVGGLYYEQYF. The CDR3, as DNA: TGCGCCAGCAGCCAAGTGGGGGGACTCTACTACGAGCAGTACTTC.

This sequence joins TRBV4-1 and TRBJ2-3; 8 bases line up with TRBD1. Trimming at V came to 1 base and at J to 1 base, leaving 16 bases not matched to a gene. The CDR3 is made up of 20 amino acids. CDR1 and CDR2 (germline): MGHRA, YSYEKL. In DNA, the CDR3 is TGCGCCAGCAGCCAAGTTCCTGGGGACAGGCCTTCAAGGGGCACAGATACGCAGTATTTT. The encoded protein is CASSQVPGDRPSRGTDTQYF.

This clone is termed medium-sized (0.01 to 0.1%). The CDR3 nucleotides read TGTGCCAGCAGTCTCCTCGGGGGACAGAGGACGACTTTCTTT. Translation gives CASSLLGGQRTTFF. V gene TRBV27 combines with J gene TRBJ1-1; 7 bases fit TRBD1. Per germline, CDR1 MNHEY and CDR2 SMNVEV (reference sequence). CDR3 length equals 14 residues. After removal of 5 bases from V and 12 bases from J, the junction contained 15 bases not matched to a gene.

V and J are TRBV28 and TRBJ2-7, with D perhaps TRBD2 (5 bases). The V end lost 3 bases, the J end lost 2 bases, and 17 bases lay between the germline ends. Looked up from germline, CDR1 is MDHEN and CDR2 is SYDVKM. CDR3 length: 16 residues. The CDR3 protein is CASSLAVRGLTYEQYF. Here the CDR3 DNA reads TGTGCCAGCAGTTTGGCCGTGAGAGGGCTAACCTACGAGCAGTACTTC.

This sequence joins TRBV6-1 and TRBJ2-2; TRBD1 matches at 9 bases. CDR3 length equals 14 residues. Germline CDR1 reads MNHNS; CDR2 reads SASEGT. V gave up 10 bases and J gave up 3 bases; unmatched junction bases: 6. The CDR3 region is CATRDREDTGELFF. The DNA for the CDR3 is TGTGCCACAAGGGACAGGGAGGACACCGGGGAGCTGTTTTTT.

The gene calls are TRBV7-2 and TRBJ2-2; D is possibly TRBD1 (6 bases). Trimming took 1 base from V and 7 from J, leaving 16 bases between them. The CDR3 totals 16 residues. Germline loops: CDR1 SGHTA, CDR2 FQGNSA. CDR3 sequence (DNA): TGTGCCAGCAGCTTAGTTCTCGGTAGAGGGGGCGGGGAGCTGTTTTTT. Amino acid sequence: CASSLVLGRGGGELFF.

The chain's CDR3 is CASSPSGGQPQHF. CDR3 DNA: TGTGCCAGCAGCCCCTCGGGAGGTCAGCCCCAGCATTTT. The genes are TRBV7-9 and TRBJ1-5; D ambiguous. Germline V gene lookup returns CDR1 SEHNR and CDR2 FQNEAQ (reference sequence). This CDR3 comprises 13 residues. V was cut by 5 bases and J by 6 bases, with 11 bases left in between.

The CDR3 loop is CASGKQGAGEQYF. The CDR3 nucleotides read TGTGCCAGCGGTAAACAGGGGGCGGGGGAGCAGTACTTC. V is TRBV9 and J is TRBJ2-7; 9 nucleotides agree with TRBD1. There are 13 residues in the CDR3. From germline, CDR1 is SGDLS and CDR2 YYNGEE. V dropped 7 bases and J dropped 7; count of bases not matched to a gene: 9.

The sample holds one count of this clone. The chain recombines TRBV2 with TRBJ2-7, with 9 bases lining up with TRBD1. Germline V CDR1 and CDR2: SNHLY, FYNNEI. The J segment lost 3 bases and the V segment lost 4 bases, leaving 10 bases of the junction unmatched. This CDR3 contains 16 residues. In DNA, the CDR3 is TGTGCCAGCAGTGCACTGGACAGGGGCCCCTTCTACGAGCAGTACTTC. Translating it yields CASSALDRGPFYEQYF.

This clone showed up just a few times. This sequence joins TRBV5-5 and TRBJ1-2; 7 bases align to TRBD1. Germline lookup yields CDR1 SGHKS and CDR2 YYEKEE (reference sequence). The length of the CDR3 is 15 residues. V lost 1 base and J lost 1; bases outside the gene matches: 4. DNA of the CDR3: TGTGCCAGCAGCTTGCCGACAGGGTTTAACTATGGCTACACCTTC. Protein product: CASSLPTGFNYGYTF.

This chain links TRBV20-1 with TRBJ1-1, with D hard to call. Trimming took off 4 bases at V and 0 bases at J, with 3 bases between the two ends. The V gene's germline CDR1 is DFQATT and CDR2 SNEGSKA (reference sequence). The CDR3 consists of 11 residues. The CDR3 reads CSATVNTEAFF. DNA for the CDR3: TGCAGTGCTACGGTGAACACTGAAGCTTTCTTT.

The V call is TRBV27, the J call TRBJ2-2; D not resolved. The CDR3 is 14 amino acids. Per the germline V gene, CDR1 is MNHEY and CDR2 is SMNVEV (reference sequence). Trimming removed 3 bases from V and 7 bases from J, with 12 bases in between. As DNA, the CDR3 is TGTGCCAGCAGTTTCTCAGGAACCAGCGGGGAGCTGTTTTTT. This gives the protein CASSFSGTSGELFF.